One sample yielded the 30 T cell receptor beta chains listed below, sequenced in a study of cytomegalovirus exposure and HLA in healthy donors. PCR employed 60 Vbeta and 13 Jbeta primers. The protocol was immunoSEQ multiplex PCR, while the TCRdb copy is restricted to in-frame clones and leaves out a portion. In the table there are 120,000 to 150,000 clones, around three quarters of which are singletons. Sequenced material: PBMCs. The receptors originated from a man in his forties or fifties in good health and CMV-seropositive.

For the CDR3, the DNA is TGTGCCAGCAGTGAAGCGTGGGGGAGGTACGAGCAGTACTTC. Protein: CASSEAWGRYEQYF. V is TRBV6-1 and J is TRBJ2-7; D perhaps matches TRBD2 (6 bases). CDR1 and CDR2 from the germline V gene are MNHNS and SASEGT. Trimming removed 0 bases from V and 4 bases from J, with 10 bases in between. CDR3 size: 14 residues.

Only a few counts were recorded for this clone. The CDR3 loop is CASSPGTGGLETQYF. CDR3 DNA: TGTGCCAGCAGCCCCGGGACAGGGGGCTTAGAGACCCAGTACTTC. The chain carries TRBV7-2 and TRBJ2-5; 12 nucleotides match TRBD1. V shed 5 bases, J shed 4 bases, and the junction held 5 bases outside the gene matches. Germline CDR1 is SGHTA and CDR2 is FQGNSA. The CDR3 spans 15 residues.

The V and J genes are TRBV28 and TRBJ1-1, with D possibly TRBD1 on 5 matching bases. The CDR3 has 15 amino acids. Germline CDR1 is MDHEN and CDR2 is SYDVKM. V lost 8 bases to trimming and J lost 6 bases, with 22 bases between them. The CDR3 DNA reads TGTGCCAGCTCTTCGCCGGTGCAGGGCCTAGCTGAAGCTTTCTTT. Its translation: CASSSPVQGLAEAFF.

This clone was counted a few times. This rearrangement joins TRBV6-6 to TRBJ2-1; perhaps TRBD2 as D (6 bases). The CDR3 is made up of 13 amino acids. V lost 4 bases, J lost 5 bases, and 9 bases lay in between. CDR1 and CDR2 from the germline V gene are MNHNY and SVGAGI (reference sequence). This CDR3 reads CASSSGGNNEQFF. CDR3 nucleotides: TGTGCCAGCAGTTCCGGGGGAAACAATGAGCAGTTCTTC.

This clone was observed a handful of times. V usage is TRBV28 and J usage is TRBJ1-5; D might be TRBD1 (6 bases). The CDR3 runs 16 residues. In germline, CDR1 is MDHEN, CDR2 SYDVKM. V lost 6 bases to trimming and J lost 4 bases, with 19 bases between them. DNA of the CDR3: TGTGCCAGCAGGACCTACTCACAGGGCGCGAATCAGCCCCAGCATTTT. Its translation: CASRTYSQGANQPQHF.

This sequence joins TRBV5-1 and TRBJ2-5; D may be TRBD1 (6 bases). CDR3 length: 14 residues. Germline CDR1 and CDR2: SGHRS and YFSETQ. V lost 4 bases, J lost 1 base, and 11 bases lay in between. CDR3 amino acids: CASSLTGFQETQYF. The CDR3 DNA reads TGCGCCAGCAGCCTGACAGGATTCCAAGAGACCCAGTACTTC.

V usage is TRBV5-1 and J usage is TRBJ2-3, with D maybe TRBD2 (5 bases). The CDR3 spans 15 residues. Germline V gene lookup returns CDR1 SGHRS and CDR2 YFSETQ. V gave up 0 bases and J gave up 6 bases, with 14 bases separating them. This chain's CDR3 is CASSLGGGGGDTQYF. Here the CDR3 DNA reads TGCGCCAGCAGCTTGGGAGGTGGTGGCGGGGATACGCAGTATTTT. Full variable domain (remainder filled in from reference TRBV5-1 and TRBJ2-3): KAGVTQTPRYLIKTRGQQVTLSCSPISGHRSVSWYQQTPGQGLQFLFEYFSETQRNKGNFPGRFSGRQFSNSRSEMNVSTLELGDSALYLCASSLGGGGGDTQYFGPGTRLTVL.

The rearrangement uses TRBV2 and TRBJ1-2; the D gene is possibly TRBD1 (5 bases). Trimming removed 6 bases at V and 2 bases at J, with 19 bases between. Germline V CDR1 and CDR2: SNHLY, FYNNEI. This CDR3 spans 16 amino acids. CDR3 in amino acids: CASRFDSPKKNYGYTF. CDR3 bases: TGTGCCAGCAGATTCGACAGCCCAAAGAAAAACTATGGCTACACCTTC.

The chain is built from TRBV6-1 and TRBJ1-4; D uncertain. The ends were cut back, 6 bases at V and 1 base at J, with 9 bases in the middle. The CDR3 is 14 residues long. CDR1 and CDR2 (germline): MNHNS, SASEGT. The CDR3 loop is CASRRQITNEKLFF. CDR3 nucleotide sequence: TGTGCCAGCAGAAGACAAATAACTAATGAAAAACTGTTTTTT.

The chain has TRBV5-1 and TRBJ2-1; the match to TRBD2 covers 13 bases. V gave up 2 bases and J gave up 4 bases; unmatched junction bases: 3. Germline lookup yields CDR1 SGHRS and CDR2 YFSETQ. The CDR3 is made up of 16 amino acids. CDR3 in amino acids: CASSLLAGGQYNEQFF. DNA for the CDR3: TGCGCCAGCAGCTTACTAGCGGGAGGGCAATACAATGAGCAGTTCTTC.

The rearrangement uses TRBV10-3 and TRBJ1-1, with 7 positions matching TRBD1. The germline CDR1 and CDR2 sequences are ENHRY and SYGVKD. This CDR3 comprises 14 residues. The J segment lost 0 bases and the V segment lost 6 bases, leaving 4 bases of the junction unmatched. CDR3 amino acids: CAIRRTGVNTEAFF. In nucleotides, the CDR3 is TGTGCCATCAGACGGACAGGCGTGAACACTGAAGCTTTCTTT.

As for this clone: The sample holds other DNA sequences that translate to the same CDR3. As DNA, the CDR3 is TGTGCCAGCAGCGGACAGGGCTCCTACGAGCAGTACTTC. Its protein product is CASSGQGSYEQYF. V and J are TRBV9 and TRBJ2-7; 7 bases align to TRBD1. Germline CDR1 and CDR2: SGDLS and YYNGEE. The J segment lost 0 bases and the V segment lost 3 bases, leaving 0 bases of the junction unmatched. The CDR3 has 13 residues.

The CDR3 nucleotides are TGTGCCAGCAGCTTGGCACAGGGAAGGCGCGAGCAGTACTTC. Residues: CASSLAQGRREQYF. J is TRBJ2-5 and V is TRBV5-6; TRBD1 might be the D (6 bases). Gene TRBJ2-7 matches the end of the DNA better, so the J call may be wrong. The germline gives CDR1 SGHDT, CDR2 YYEEEE. The length of the CDR3 is 14 residues.

The chain links TRBV28 to TRBJ1-2, with a weak D call TRBD1 (6 bases). Looked up from germline, CDR1 is MDHEN and CDR2 is SYDVKM. V was trimmed by 5 bases and J by 4 bases, leaving 11 bases between them. The CDR3 sequence is 13 residues long. The CDR3 here is CASSTPDSYGYTF. The CDR3, as DNA: TGTGCCAGCAGTACCCCGGACAGCTATGGCTACACCTTC.

The V call is TRBV29-1, the J call TRBJ2-7, with 8 nucleotides matching TRBD2. Germline CDR1 reads SQVTM; CDR2 reads ANQGSEA. J was trimmed by 1 base and V by 4 bases; bases with no gene match: 6. This CDR3 region has 14 residues. CDR3 region: CSVVGLAGSYEQYF. CDR3 coding DNA: TGCAGCGTTGTGGGGCTAGCGGGTTCCTACGAGCAGTACTTC.

This sequence joins TRBV4-2 and TRBJ1-1; TRBD1 is a possible D gene (5 bases). V lost 4 bases and J lost 3, with 15 bases in between. Germline V gene data show CDR1 as LGHNA and CDR2 as YNFKEQ. The CDR3 consists of 15 residues. The CDR3 nucleotides read TGTGCCAGCAGCCCCCTCTCAGGGCTTGACACTGAAGCTTTCTTT. It specifies CASSPLSGLDTEAFF.

This clone has just one count. The chain carries TRBV7-8 and TRBJ1-2, with 10 positions matching TRBD1. The CDR3 spans 15 residues. The germline gives CDR1 SGHVS, CDR2 FQNEAQ. V was clipped by 5 bases and J by 3 bases; unmatched bases: 6. The CDR3 spells CASSTTGTGDYGYTF. CDR3 DNA sequence: TGTGCCAGCAGCACAACCGGGACAGGGGACTATGGCTACACCTTC.

The J gene is TRBJ2-3, the V gene TRBV29-1; 7 bases fit TRBD2. Trimming cost V 6 bases and J 4 bases; bases outside gene matches: 16. The CDR3 covers 16 residues. Germline V gene sequence: CDR1 SQVTM, CDR2 ANQGSEA. The DNA of the CDR3 is TGCAGCGTGTGGGGGGAGGGCCTAACTCTGTCAGATACGCAGTATTTT. Translated: CSVWGEGLTLSDTQYF.

This clone was observed a single time. The chain carries TRBV7-9 and TRBJ2-1; 7 bases align to TRBD1. The ends lost 4 bases at V and 2 bases at J; junction bases unmatched: 11. Looked up from germline, CDR1 is SEHNR and CDR2 is FQNEAQ (reference sequence). This CDR3 spans 17 amino acids. CDR3 in amino acids: CASSSNPTDRTYNEQFF. The CDR3 DNA is TGTGCCAGCAGCTCGAATCCCACGGACAGGACCTACAATGAGCAGTTCTTC. Based on the CDR3 plus reference TRBV7-9 and TRBJ2-1, the full variable domain is DTGVSQNPRHKITKRGQNVTFRCDPISEHNRLYWYRQTLGQGPEFLTYFQNEAQLEKSRLLSDRFSAERPKGSFSTLEIQRTEQGDSAMYLCASSSNPTDRTYNEQFFGPGTRLTVL.

V is TRBV27 and J is TRBJ2-6, with TRBD1 matching over 12 bases. Germline CDR1 and CDR2: MNHEY and SMNVEV (reference sequence). With V trimmed by 7 bases and J by 4 bases, 5 bases remained unmatched. This CDR3 region has 16 residues. The CDR3 here is CASKGQGAQGANVLTF. Here the CDR3 DNA reads TGTGCCAGCAAGGGACAGGGGGCACAGGGGGCCAACGTCCTGACTTTC.

Worth noting for this clone: Its ends do not fully match the called genes, so a read error is possible. V gene TRBV10-1 combines with J gene TRBJ2-7; a possible D gene is TRBD1 (6 bases). Germline values: CDR1 WNHNN, CDR2 SYGVQD (reference sequence). The CDR3 spans 12 residues. The CDR3 loop reads CASSEPPGEGLF. As DNA, the CDR3 is TGCGCCAGCAGTGAGCCCCCAGGGGAAGGACTCTTC.

This clone appeared a single time. The V and J genes are TRBV7-8 and TRBJ1-5; possible D gene TRBD1, 5 bases. V was shortened by 3 bases and J by 4 bases, with 13 bases between the two germline ends. Looked up from germline, CDR1 is SGHVS and CDR2 is FQNEAQ. The CDR3 runs to 15 residues. DNA of the CDR3: TGTGCCAGCAGCTTGACCCCGGGGGGTAATCAGCCCCAGCATTTT. Amino acids: CASSLTPGGNQPQHF.

CDR3 nucleotides: TGTGCCAGCAGCTCCCCGGGGGGTTATGGCTACACCTTC. This gives the protein CASSSPGGYGYTF. V gene TRBV7-9 combines with J gene TRBJ1-2; D perhaps matches TRBD1 (5 bases). Germline V CDR1 and CDR2: SEHNR, FQNEAQ (reference sequence). The V gene lost 4 bases and the J gene lost 5 bases, with 11 bases spanning the gap. The CDR3 has 13 amino acids.

The chain couples TRBV7-6 to TRBJ2-7; D gene unclear. CDR3 size: 14 residues. V was cut by 1 base and J by 4 bases, with 11 bases left in between. Germline CDR1 reads SGHVS; CDR2 reads FNYEAQ. The CDR3, as DNA: TGTGCCAGCAGCTTAGAAACCCACGGGTACGAGCAGTACTTC. The encoded protein is CASSLETHGYEQYF. The full variable domain, in which reference TRBV7-6 and TRBJ2-7 provide the parts outside the CDR3, is GAGVSQSPRYKVTKRGQDVALRCDPISGHVSLYWYRQALGQGPEFLTYFNYEAQQDKSGLPNDRFSAERPEGSISTLTIQRTEQRDSAMYRCASSLETHGYEQYFGPGTRLTVT.

The chain employs TRBV7-8 and TRBJ2-7, with D possibly TRBD2 on 6 matching bases. Germline V gene sequence: CDR1 SGHVS, CDR2 FQNEAQ. The V gene lost 1 base and the J gene lost 2 bases, with 9 bases spanning the gap. The CDR3 is 14 amino acids. CDR3 sequence (DNA): TGTGCCAGCAGCTTAGATAGCGGAGCCTACGAGCAGTACTTC. Protein product: CASSLDSGAYEQYF.

The chain carries TRBV9 and TRBJ2-3; a weak D match, TRBD1 (5 bases). The CDR3 contains 16 residues. Looked up from germline, CDR1 is SGDLS and CDR2 is YYNGEE. Trimming cost V 0 bases and J 1 base, with 12 bases left between them. The CDR3 spells CASSVGQGRGTDTQYF. The CDR3, as DNA: TGTGCCAGCAGCGTAGGCCAGGGTAGGGGCACAGATACGCAGTATTTT.

The chain recombines TRBV6-5 with TRBJ2-7; the D gene is possibly TRBD1 (5 bases). The CDR3 spans 13 residues. CDR1 MNHEY and CDR2 SVGAGI come from the germline V gene. The V and J ends lost 4 bases and 12 bases respectively, with 19 bases between them. CDR3 bases: TGTGCCAGCAGTTTGTCCCCAGGCGAAGACAGGTACTTC. This gives the protein CASSLSPGEDRYF.

A single count supports this clone. The chain carries TRBV9 and TRBJ2-3; 7 bases align to TRBD1. The CDR3 length is 16 residues. Looked up from germline, CDR1 is SGDLS and CDR2 is YYNGEE. J lost 1 base, V lost 0 bases, and 5 bases had no gene match. CDR3 sequence: CASSVGTGAGTDTQYF. The CDR3 DNA is TGTGCCAGCAGCGTAGGAACAGGGGCCGGCACAGATACGCAGTATTTT.

The chain employs TRBV30 and TRBJ2-3, with a tentative D call TRBD1 (5 bases). The CDR3 length is 13 residues. The V end was cut by 2 bases, the J end by 6 bases, with 12 bases between. The V gene's germline CDR1 is GTSNPN and CDR2 SVGIG (reference sequence). Here the CDR3 reads CAWSLQGSDTQYF. As DNA, the CDR3 is TGTGCCTGGAGTCTCCAGGGTTCGGATACGCAGTATTTT.

The chain couples TRBV7-2 to TRBJ2-2; 11 positions agree with TRBD2. The CDR3 is made up of 14 amino acids. CDR1 SGHTA and CDR2 FQGNSA come from the germline V gene. With 5 bases clipped from V and 8 bases from J, the junction kept 4 bases outside the gene matches. CDR3 amino acids: CASSPRLAGGELFF. CDR3 sequence (DNA): TGTGCCAGCAGCCCCCGACTAGCGGGGGGGGAGCTGTTTTTT.